This T cell receptor (beta chain) was documented in a study of identical twins. Germline V gives CDR1 LNHDA, CDR2 SQIVND (reference sequence). V was pared by 7 bases and J by 0 bases, with 11 bases between. The CDR3 contains 14 residues. A template switching step contributed a universal primer site, while unique molecular identifiers were present in the cDNA. Each CDR3 protein gets one entry after TCRdb re-called the 5' RACE reads with MiXCR. This sample has hundreds of thousands of distinct CDR3 sequences; 5.5% to 8% occur once, and the top ten carry roughly 3.6%. The study's findings and limits: Some out-of-frame alpha sequences were shared by twins, and these showed excess low generation probability.

This clonotype has a handful of counts. Its antigen is not known. These records were also assigned to another study, of yellow fever vaccine responses in identical twins.

J is TRBJ2-3 and V is TRBV19; no definite D call. The TCR originated in a woman between 18 and 29 years old in good health. The sample comprised memory (CD45RO+) T cells sorted from blood. The CDR3 loop is CASTLTYSTDTQYF. The CDR3 coding sequence is TGTGCCAGTACATTGACCTACAGCACAGATACGCAGTATTTT.